This is a list of T cell receptor beta chains from one sample in a study of CD8 T cells in Susac syndrome. TCRdb reprocessed the immunoSEQ multiplex PCR reads with MiXCR, giving one entry per CDR3 protein. In the table there are 150,000 or so distinct CDR3 sequences, about 93% of which are singletons. Sequenced sample: CD4+ T cells from PBMCs. The source is a human donor in good health. Both conserved end residues are part of each CDR3. D genes are given only for firm matches. The size entry is marked missing in some rows and otherwise reads once, few, many or a size class.

abundance | d_gene | j_gene | v_gene | CDR3aa | CDR3nt
- | - | TRBJ2-1 | TRBV20-1 | CSASPTAGRSYNEQFF | TGCAGTGCTAGCCCAACGGCGGGTCGCTCCTACAATGAGCAGTTCTTC
- | - | TRBJ2-1 | TRBV20-1 | CSASRVGGAINEQFF | TGCAGTGCTAGTCGGGTGGGCGGGGCAATCAATGAGCAGTTCTTC
- | - | TRBJ2-2 | TRBV28 | CASTAGGTGELFF | TGTGCCAGCACCGCCGGGGGCACCGGGGAGCTGTTTTTT
- | TRBD2 | TRBJ2-7 | TRBV7-8 | CASSKGTSGYEQYF | TGTGCCAGCAGCAAGGGGACTAGCGGCTACGAGCAGTACTTC
- | - | TRBJ2-7 | TRBV9 | CASSPERGDEQYF | TGTGCCAGCAGCCCAGAAAGGGGCGACGAGCAGTACTTC
- | - | TRBJ2-1 | TRBV7-3 | CASRPGTASYNEQFF | TGTGCCAGCAGGCCCGGGACCGCCTCCTACAATGAGCAGTTCTTC
- | TRBD2 | TRBJ2-1 | TRBV20-1 | CSASSGGLDSYNEQFF | TGCAGTGCTAGTAGCGGGGGACTCGACTCCTACAATGAGCAGTTCTTC
- | - | TRBJ1-1 | TRBV20-1 | CSARDQRSVNTEAFF | TGCAGTGCTAGAGATCAGCGGTCCGTGAACACTGAAGCTTTCTTT
- | TRBD1 | TRBJ2-3 | TRBV4-1 | CASSHSRGTGGADTQYF | TGCGCCAGCAGCCACTCTCGGGGGACAGGGGGCGCAGATACGCAGTATTTT
once | - | TRBJ1-3 | TRBV30 | CAWSLTRLSGNTIYF | TGTGCCTGGAGTCTAACCAGGCTCTCTGGAAACACCATATATTTT
- | - | TRBJ2-1 | TRBV30 | CAWSASGKSYNEQFF | TGTGCCTGGAGTGCGTCAGGGAAGTCCTACAATGAGCAGTTCTTC
- | TRBD1 | TRBJ1-2 | TRBV9 | CASSVLGTGEGYTF | TGTGCCAGCAGCGTCCTCGGGACAGGGGAAGGCTACACCTTC
- | - | TRBJ2-3 | TRBV20-1 | CSAIRGVTDTQYF | TGCAGTGCTATAAGGGGCGTCACAGATACGCAGTATTTT
- | TRBD1 | TRBJ1-4 | TRBV7-8 | CASSLGQGYEKLFF | TGTGCCAGCAGCTTGGGACAGGGTTACGAAAAACTGTTTTTT
- | TRBD2 | TRBJ2-3 | TRBV7-2 | CASSRVSGSVPDTQYF | TGTGCCAGCAGCCGAGTTAGCGGGAGTGTTCCAGATACGCAGTATTTT
- | - | TRBJ2-3 | TRBV4-3 | CASSQEIAESTDTQYF | TGCGCCAGCAGCCAAGAAATAGCGGAGAGCACAGATACGCAGTATTTT